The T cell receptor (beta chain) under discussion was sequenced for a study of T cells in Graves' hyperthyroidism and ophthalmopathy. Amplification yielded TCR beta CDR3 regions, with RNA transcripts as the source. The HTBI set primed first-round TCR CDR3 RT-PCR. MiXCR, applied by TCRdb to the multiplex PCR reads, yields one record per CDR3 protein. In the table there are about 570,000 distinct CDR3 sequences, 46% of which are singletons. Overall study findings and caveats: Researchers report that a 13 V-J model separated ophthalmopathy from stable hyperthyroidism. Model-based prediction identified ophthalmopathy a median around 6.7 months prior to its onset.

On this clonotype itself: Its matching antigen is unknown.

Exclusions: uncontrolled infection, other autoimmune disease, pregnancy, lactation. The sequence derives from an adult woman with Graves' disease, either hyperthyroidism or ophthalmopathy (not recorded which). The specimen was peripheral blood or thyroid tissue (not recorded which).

CDR3 coding DNA: TGTGCCAGCAGTGGTCAACAGGGGAACTATGGCTACACCTTC. Translation gives CASSGQQGNYGYTF. The V and J genes are TRBV2 and TRBJ1-2; TRBD1 aligns across 7 bases. Germline assignment: CDR1 SNHLY and CDR2 FYNNEI. The CDR3 is made up of 14 amino acids. V lost 4 bases, J lost 2 bases, and 4 bases stayed unmatched.